These 21 T cell receptor beta chains originate from one sample sequenced in a study of cytomegalovirus exposure and HLA in healthy donors. The PCR had 60 Vbeta and 13 Jbeta primers. The method was immunoSEQ multiplex PCR; TCRdb's version includes in-frame clones alone and lacks a portion of them. The sample holds more than 95,000 clones, approximately 70% seen once. The sequenced sample was PBMCs. The receptors come from a middle-aged woman in good health and CMV-seropositive.

This clone was seen a few times. The chain recombines TRBV28 with TRBJ2-7, with TRBD2 matching over 13 bases. This CDR3 is 16 amino acids long. V gave up 2 bases and J gave up 9 bases; unmatched junction bases: 10. The germline CDR1 and CDR2 sequences are MDHEN and SYDVKM. The CDR3 loop is CASSLGWTSGSLVQYF. The CDR3 region has the DNA TGTGCCAGCAGTTTAGGGTGGACTAGCGGGAGTCTTGTGCAGTACTTC.

This clone has more than one count but fewer than ten. The chain recombines TRBV25-1 with TRBJ2-7, with D maybe TRBD1 (6 bases). The V and J ends lost 3 bases and 0 bases respectively, with 9 bases between them. The CDR3 runs to 14 residues. The germline V gene encodes CDR1 MGHDK and CDR2 SYGVNS. This chain's CDR3 is CASSDTGLSYEQYF. The CDR3 nucleotides read TGTGCCAGCAGTGATACAGGGCTCTCCTACGAGCAGTACTTC.

The chain links TRBV6-5 to TRBJ2-5; 8 nucleotides agree with TRBD2. Germline trimming cut 4 bases from V and 2 bases from J; bases unmatched to any gene: 6. The CDR3 is made up of 15 amino acids. Germline V gene data show CDR1 as MNHEY and CDR2 as SVGAGI. CDR3 sequence reads: CASSSPGGDQETQYF. The DNA for the CDR3 is TGTGCCAGCAGTTCCCCCGGGGGGGATCAAGAGACCCAGTACTTC.

J is TRBJ1-3 and V is TRBV4-3; D remains ambiguous. Germline V gives CDR1 LGHNA, CDR2 YSLEER. Trimming shortened V by 0 bases and J by 5 bases, and 23 bases separated the two germline ends. The CDR3 has 19 amino acids. The CDR3, as DNA: TGCGCCAGCAGCCAAGACGGTTCAACAGACCTCTGGCAACGAAACACCATATATTTT. It specifies CASSQDGSTDLWQRNTIYF.

V is TRBV28 and J is TRBJ1-3; TRBD1 might be the D (5 bases). Trimming took off 5 bases at V and 2 bases at J, with 16 bases between the two ends. CDR1 is MDHEN, CDR2 SYDVKM, per germline. The CDR3 loop spans 16 amino acids. CDR3 nucleotides: TGTGCCAGCAGTCCGGGGGGTTTACATCCTGGAAACACCATATATTTT. This translates into CASSPGGLHPGNTIYF.

The chain recombines TRBV10-3 with TRBJ1-2; 7 bases map to TRBD1. J lost 2 bases, V lost 7 bases, and 4 bases had no gene match. The CDR3 consists of 13 residues. Germline CDR1 reads ENHRY; CDR2 reads SYGVKD. This CDR3 is CAIKQGENYGYTF. Here the CDR3 DNA reads TGTGCCATCAAGCAGGGGGAAAACTATGGCTACACCTTC.

The chain recombines TRBV25-1 with TRBJ2-3; 9 nucleotides match TRBD2. Germline V lookup: CDR1 MGHDK, CDR2 SYGVNS. The CDR3 is 15 residues long. The ends lost 8 bases at V and 1 base at J; junction bases unmatched: 7. The DNA of the CDR3 is TGTGCCAGCTCCCGCGCGGGGGGGGGCACAGATACGCAGTATTTT. Amino acids: CASSRAGGGTDTQYF.

The rearrangement links TRBV9 to TRBJ1-1; D is unresolved. Trimming removed 0 bases from V and 7 bases from J, with 10 bases in between. The CDR3 spans 13 residues. Germline-derived CDR1 and CDR2 are SGDLS and YYNGEE. CDR3 sequence reads: CASSVGARHEAFF. In nucleotides, the CDR3 is TGTGCCAGCAGCGTAGGGGCACGGCATGAAGCTTTCTTT.

The chain has TRBV4-1 and TRBJ2-7; the D gene is possibly TRBD2 (6 bases). The CDR3 has 15 amino acids. The V gene's germline CDR1 is MGHRA and CDR2 YSYEKL. The germline V and J ends were trimmed by 5 bases and 4 bases, with 18 bases remaining between them. The CDR3 DNA follows: TGCGCCAGCAGCTTCCGGGGGATAAGCGGGTACGAGCAGTACTTC. Amino acid sequence: CASSFRGISGYEQYF.

This clone has just a few counts. The rearrangement joins TRBV25-1 to TRBJ2-7, with D possibly TRBD1 on 8 matching bases. In germline, CDR1 is MGHDK, CDR2 SYGVNS. The CDR3 runs to 16 residues. V gave up 2 bases and J gave up 6 bases, with 20 bases separating them. CDR3 loop: CASSENQGGTGSEQYF. CDR3 DNA sequence: TGTGCCAGCAGTGAAAATCAGGGGGGGACAGGTAGCGAGCAGTACTTC.

The CDR3: CASNPGGKRTGEQYF. The CDR3 DNA reads TGTGCCAGCAACCCTGGAGGGAAAAGGACGGGGGAGCAGTACTTC. This rearrangement joins TRBV28 to TRBJ2-7, with D possibly matching TRBD2 (6 bases). The CDR3 has 15 residues. The germline V gene has CDR1 MDHEN and CDR2 SYDVKM. Trimming took 7 bases from V and 7 from J, leaving 23 bases between them.

This clone was counted only a few times. The chain recombines TRBV4-2 with TRBJ1-1, with a weak D call TRBD1 (6 bases). The CDR3 totals 15 residues. V lost 1 base and J lost 4, with 13 bases in between. Germline V lookup: CDR1 LGHNA, CDR2 YNFKEQ. The CDR3: CASSQVGQRTTEAFF. DNA of the CDR3: TGTGCCAGCAGCCAAGTTGGACAGAGGACCACTGAAGCTTTCTTT.

This clone showed up just a few times. CDR3 sequence: CASSSPGTHEQYF. CDR3 in DNA: TGTGCCAGCAGCTCCCCGGGTACCCACGAGCAGTACTTC. The chain employs TRBV7-9 and TRBJ2-7; D not resolved. CDR1 SEHNR and CDR2 FQNEAQ come from the germline V gene (reference sequence). The CDR3 is 13 amino acids. V lost 4 bases, J lost 5 bases, and 12 bases lay in between.

This clone was recorded a few times. This rearrangement joins TRBV7-6 to TRBJ2-1; 8 nucleotides agree with TRBD2. Germline assignment: CDR1 SGHVS and CDR2 FNYEAQ. Unmatched junction bases numbered 4, after V lost 1 base and J lost 5 bases. The CDR3 length is 15 residues. CDR3: CASSLGTSQNNEQFF. CDR3 coding DNA: TGTGCCAGCAGCTTAGGGACTAGCCAAAACAATGAGCAGTTCTTC.

The chain carries TRBV7-8 and TRBJ2-5; 10 nucleotides match TRBD2. J gave up 3 bases and V 5 bases, and 6 bases lay outside the gene matches. The length of the CDR3 is 15 residues. CDR1 and CDR2 from the germline V gene are SGHVS and FQNEAQ. Written as DNA, the CDR3 is TGTGCCAGCAGCGTCAGACTAGCGGGCAAAGAGACCCAGTACTTC. Residues: CASSVRLAGKETQYF.

This clone was seen only a few times. V gene TRBV7-6 combines with J gene TRBJ2-2; D unresolved. Deletions cut 2 bases from V and 5 bases from J, with 6 bases between. The CDR3 loop spans 13 amino acids. Germline V gene lookup returns CDR1 SGHVS and CDR2 FNYEAQ. DNA of the CDR3: TGTGCCAGCAGCTTACGAGGAACCGGGGAGCTGTTTTTT. It specifies CASSLRGTGELFF. Drawing the rest from reference TRBV7-6 and TRBJ2-2, the complete variable domain is GAGVSQSPRYKVTKRGQDVALRCDPISGHVSLYWYRQALGQGPEFLTYFNYEAQQDKSGLPNDRFSAERPEGSISTLTIQRTEQRDSAMYRCASSLRGTGELFFGEGSRLTVL.

V usage is TRBV10-3 and J usage is TRBJ2-5, with D possibly TRBD2 on 5 matching bases. CDR3 size: 13 residues. Per germline, CDR1 ENHRY and CDR2 SYGVKD. V was shortened by 11 bases and J by 1 base, with 14 bases between the two germline ends. In nucleotides, the CDR3 is TGTGCCGCGAGCTCGGGGATCCAAGAGACCCAGTACTTC. Translating it yields CAASSGIQETQYF.

The V call is TRBV14, the J call TRBJ1-4; no clear D gene. CDR1 SGHDN and CDR2 FVKESK come from the germline V gene. The CDR3 contains 13 residues. V was pared by 0 bases and J by 5 bases, with 4 bases between. The CDR3 nucleotides read TGTGCCAGCAGCCAAGATCTGAATGAAAAACTGTTTTTT. Translating gives CASSQDLNEKLFF.

V gene TRBV29-1 combines with J gene TRBJ1-1; D is undetermined. The V gene lost 4 bases and the J gene lost 1 base, with 10 bases spanning the gap. CDR1 is SQVTM and CDR2 is ANQGSEA in the germline V gene. CDR3 length: 13 amino acids. The CDR3 DNA sequence: TGCAGCGTTGCCAGCGGAGAGAACACTGAAGCTTTCTTT. Residues: CSVASGENTEAFF.

This clone has more than one count but fewer than ten. This chain uses TRBV7-2 with TRBJ2-1; weak D call: TRBD2 (6 bases). The CDR3 is 15 residues long. The germline V and J ends were trimmed by 1 base and 8 bases, with 15 bases remaining between them. Germline V CDR1 and CDR2: SGHTA, FQGNSA. The CDR3 loop is CASSLGPSELDEQFF. In DNA form, the CDR3 reads TGTGCCAGCAGCTTAGGCCCTAGCGAGTTGGATGAGCAGTTCTTC.

This clone was found a few times. This sequence joins TRBV28 and TRBJ2-3; possibly TRBD2 for D (6 bases). The CDR3 spans 13 residues. Germline V gives CDR1 MDHEN, CDR2 SYDVKM. With 11 bases removed from V and 2 bases from J, the gap between germline ends came to 14 bases. The CDR3 reads CAAGKGYTDTQYF. CDR3 sequence (DNA): TGTGCCGCGGGGAAAGGCTACACAGATACGCAGTATTTT.